This T cell receptor (beta chain) was documented in a study of cytomegalovirus exposure and HLA in healthy donors. Use of 60 Vbeta and 13 Jbeta primers characterized the PCR. Using immunoSEQ multiplex PCR, the repertoire was profiled, and TCRdb retains in-frame clones only, with some absent. The sample includes about 160,000 clones, approximately 76% of them seen just once. The sample was PBMCs. The receptor comes from a female donor in good health and CMV-seronegative.

CDR3 in amino acids: CSAPLGDTQYF. CDR3 DNA: TGCAGTGCCCCTCTCGGAGATACGCAGTATTTT. V is TRBV20-1 and J is TRBJ2-3; D remains unclear. Per germline, CDR1 DFQATT and CDR2 SNEGSKA (reference sequence). Between the trimmed V and J ends, which lost 6 bases and 5 bases, there was a span of 9 bases. This CDR3 spans 11 amino acids.